These 14 T cell receptor beta chains share one sample of origin, sequenced in a study of CD8+CD57+ T cells in acquired aplastic anemia. Researchers used genomic DNA as the template to profile TCR beta VDJ and CDR3. Each CDR3 protein gets one entry after TCRdb re-called the reads with MiXCR. The sample includes around 290,000 distinct CDR3 sequences, under 60% of them seen just once. CD8+CD57+ cell expansion had been shown by flow cytometry in patients chosen for sequencing. Sample: sorted CD4+, CD8+, or CD8+CD57+ T cells (not recorded which) from PBMCs. The receptors stem from a human donor with aplastic anemia.

The chain employs TRBV19 and TRBJ1-2; D gene unclear. The germline V gene encodes CDR1 LNHDA and CDR2 SQIVND (reference sequence). V lost 1 base, J lost 3 bases, and 9 bases lay in between. The CDR3 loop spans 14 amino acids. The CDR3 protein is CASSIVGGYYGYTF. Written as DNA, the CDR3 is TGTGCCAGTAGTATAGTAGGCGGCTACTATGGCTACACCTTC.

This chain connects TRBV20-1 to TRBJ2-7; no clear D. Germline-derived CDR1 and CDR2 are DFQATT and SNEGSKA (reference sequence). V gave up 3 bases and J gave up 4 bases, with 7 bases separating them. This CDR3 has 11 amino acids. CDR3 in DNA: TGCAGTGCTAGTTTGCTTTACGAGCAGTACTTC. Its translation is CSASLLYEQYF.

The V call is TRBV5-1, the J call TRBJ1-5; D is unclear. Trimming took off 2 bases at V and 2 bases at J, with 8 bases between the two ends. This CDR3 has 14 amino acids. Germline assignment: CDR1 SGHRS and CDR2 YFSETQ. The CDR3 reads CASSFLEGNQPQHF. CDR3 nucleotide sequence: TGCGCCAGCAGCTTTCTGGAGGGCAATCAGCCCCAGCATTTT.

Points on this clonotype: The junction shows a germline mismatch at one end, possibly a read error. The chain employs TRBV5-1 and TRBJ2-5, with D possibly TRBD2 on 6 matching bases. Germline values: CDR1 SGHRS, CDR2 YFSETQ. This CDR3 has 14 residues. CDR3 DNA: TGTGCCAGCAGCTTGCTAGGCGGGGAAGAGACCCAGTACTTC. Protein sequence: CASSLLGGEETQYF.

The chain recombines TRBV4-1 with TRBJ2-7; a possible D gene is TRBD1 (6 bases). The CDR3 consists of 16 residues. The germline V gene has CDR1 MGHRA and CDR2 YSYEKL. V lost 0 bases and J 3 bases, leaving 15 bases between the germline ends. The CDR3 sequence: CASSQDPTGLNYEQYF. The CDR3 DNA follows: TGCGCCAGCAGCCAAGATCCAACAGGGCTTAACTACGAGCAGTACTTC.

This clonotype was seen at least ten times. This chain links TRBV20-1 with TRBJ2-5; D is possibly TRBD1 (5 bases). The V gene's germline CDR1 is DFQATT and CDR2 SNEGSKA (reference sequence). The CDR3 sequence is 14 residues long. Trimming stripped 1 base from V and 5 bases from J, with 14 bases between. CDR3 sequence (DNA): TGCAGTGCTAGAGTCCCCAGGGCAAGGGAGACCCAGTACTTC. It translates to CSARVPRARETQYF.

V and J are TRBV10-3 and TRBJ2-5, with D perhaps matching TRBD1 or TRBD2 (5 bases each). Germline CDR1 reads ENHRY; CDR2 reads SYGVKD. The CDR3 length is 16 residues. The V end was cut by 3 bases, the J end by 1 base, with 15 bases between. In nucleotides, the CDR3 is TGTGCCATCAGTGAACGGACTCGGGACCTCCAAGAGACCCAGTACTTC. This gives the protein CAISERTRDLQETQYF.

The rearrangement joins TRBV4-2 to TRBJ1-2, with 10 bases fitting TRBD1. The CDR3 consists of 15 residues. After removal of 4 bases from V and 3 bases from J, the junction contained 5 bases not matched to a gene. Looked up from germline, CDR1 is LGHNA and CDR2 is YNFKEQ. This CDR3 reads CASSLAGTGDYGYTF. DNA for the CDR3: TGTGCCAGCAGCCTTGCCGGGACAGGGGACTATGGCTACACCTTC.

CDR3 loop: CASSDQGSGNTIYF. CDR3 bases: TGTGCCAGCAGCGACCAGGGCTCTGGAAACACCATATATTTT. V is TRBV2 and J is TRBJ1-3, with a tentative D call TRBD1 (5 bases). Trimming left V 6 bases short and J 0 bases short, with 9 bases between. Germline loops: CDR1 SNHLY, CDR2 FYNNEI. The CDR3 runs to 14 residues.

The CDR3 DNA follows: TGTGCCAGTAGCAGCCCGACAGGGGGCAGTTCACCCCTCCACTTT. It is translated as CASSSPTGGSSPLHF. This sequence joins TRBV19 and TRBJ1-6; the match to TRBD1 covers 10 bases. Germline V gene data show CDR1 as LNHDA and CDR2 as SQIVND (reference sequence). V lost 6 bases to trimming and J lost 9 bases; unmatched junction nucleotides: 8. There are 15 residues in the CDR3.

The sample holds many counts of this clonotype. The chain has TRBV5-6 and TRBJ2-5, with 12 nucleotides matching TRBD2. The CDR3 extends over 17 amino acids. V trimming: 4 bases; J trimming: 3 bases; junction bases outside the gene matches: 10. Germline CDR1 is SGHDT and CDR2 is YYEEEE. CDR3 sequence reads: CASSPLAGGPGKETQYF. For the CDR3, the DNA is TGTGCCAGCAGCCCCCTAGCGGGAGGGCCCGGCAAAGAGACCCAGTACTTC.

This chain joins TRBV2 and TRBJ2-7; TRBD2 is a possible D gene (5 bases). CDR1 and CDR2 from the germline V gene are SNHLY and FYNNEI. The CDR3 is 15 residues long. V lost 4 bases, J lost 2 bases, and 15 bases lay in between. The CDR3, as DNA: TGTGCCAGCAGTGTGGACTCGGGAAAAACCTACGAGCAGTACTTC. Its protein is CASSVDSGKTYEQYF.

Many counts were recorded for this clonotype. V is TRBV27 and J is TRBJ2-7, with 7 bases matching TRBD1. V shed 6 bases, J shed 3 bases, and the junction held 11 bases outside the gene matches. There are 15 residues in the CDR3. Germline V lookup: CDR1 MNHEY, CDR2 SMNVEV (reference sequence). DNA for the CDR3: TGTGCCAGCAGCCGAACGGGGACAGCATTCTACGAGCAGTACTTC. This translates into CASSRTGTAFYEQYF.

The gene calls are TRBV7-9 and TRBJ2-5, with 10 bases aligning to TRBD1. V was clipped by 5 bases and J by 7 bases; unmatched bases: 10. Per germline, CDR1 SEHNR and CDR2 FQNEAQ (reference sequence). The CDR3 contains 15 residues. The CDR3: CASSPTGTGAGTQYF. For the CDR3, the DNA is TGTGCCAGCAGCCCTACCGGGACAGGGGCGGGGACCCAGTACTTC.